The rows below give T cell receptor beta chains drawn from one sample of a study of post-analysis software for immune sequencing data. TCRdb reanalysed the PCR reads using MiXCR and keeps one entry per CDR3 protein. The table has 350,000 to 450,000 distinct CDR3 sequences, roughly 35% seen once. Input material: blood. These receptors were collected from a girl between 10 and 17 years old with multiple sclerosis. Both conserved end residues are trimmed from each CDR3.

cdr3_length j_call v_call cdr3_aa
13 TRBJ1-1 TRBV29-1 SVEDWTGSKIEAF
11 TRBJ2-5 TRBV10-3 AISEEPQETQY
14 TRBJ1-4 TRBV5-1 ASSPDRGGGNEKLF
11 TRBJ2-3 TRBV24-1 ATSDLWGDTQY
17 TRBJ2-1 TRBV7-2 ASSLIMTSGRALYNEQF
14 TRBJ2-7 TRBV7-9 ASTDRTGTTRGEQY
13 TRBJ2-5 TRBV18 ASSQRQEPQETQY
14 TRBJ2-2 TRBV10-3 AISSSGGANTGELF
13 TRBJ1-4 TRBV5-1 ASSSRTATNEKQF
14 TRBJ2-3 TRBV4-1 ASSQLTRGPTDTQY
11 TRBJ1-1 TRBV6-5 ASSFQGNSEAF
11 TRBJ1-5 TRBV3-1 ASSQEGTKSQH
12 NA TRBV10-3 AIAGGEGYNEQY
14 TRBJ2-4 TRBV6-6 ASSPGQILAKNIQY
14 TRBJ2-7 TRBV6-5 ASSYELGLGRSEQY
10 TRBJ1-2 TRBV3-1 ASSHREKGYT
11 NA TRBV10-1 ASSRTGYNEQY
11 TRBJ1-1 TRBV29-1 SVGTGRDTEAF
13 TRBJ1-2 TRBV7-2 ASSTGQGALYGYT
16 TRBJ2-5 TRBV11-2 ASSSSTGLAGGQETQY
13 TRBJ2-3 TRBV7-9 ASSRDRVITDTQY
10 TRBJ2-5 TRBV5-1 ASKVGSETQY
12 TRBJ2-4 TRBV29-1 SVAAVGTKNIQY
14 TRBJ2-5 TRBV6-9 ARGGSTSGGEETQY
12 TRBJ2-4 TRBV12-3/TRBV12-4 ASSLATRPNIQY
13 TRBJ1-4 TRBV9 ASSSSGTGSEKLF
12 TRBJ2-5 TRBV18 ASSPREPKETQY
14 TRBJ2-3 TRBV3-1 ASSPGGLSLTDTQY
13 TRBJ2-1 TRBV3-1 ASSLPGEGYNEHF
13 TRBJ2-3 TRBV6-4 ASSGTSGHTDTQY
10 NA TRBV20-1 RAADSSYEQY
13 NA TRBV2 ASSERGQGAHEQY
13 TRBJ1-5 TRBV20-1 SARTGVRNNQPQH
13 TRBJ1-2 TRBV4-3 ASSQGPGAYYGYT
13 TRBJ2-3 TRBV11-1 ASSFGRGDSDTQY
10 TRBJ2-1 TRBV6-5 ASRPPWGEQF
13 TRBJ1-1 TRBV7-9 ASSLGRRVNTEAF
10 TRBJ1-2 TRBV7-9 ASSLVAAGYT
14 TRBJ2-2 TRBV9 ASSVGGTGFTGELF
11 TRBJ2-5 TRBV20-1 SASSQGGETQY